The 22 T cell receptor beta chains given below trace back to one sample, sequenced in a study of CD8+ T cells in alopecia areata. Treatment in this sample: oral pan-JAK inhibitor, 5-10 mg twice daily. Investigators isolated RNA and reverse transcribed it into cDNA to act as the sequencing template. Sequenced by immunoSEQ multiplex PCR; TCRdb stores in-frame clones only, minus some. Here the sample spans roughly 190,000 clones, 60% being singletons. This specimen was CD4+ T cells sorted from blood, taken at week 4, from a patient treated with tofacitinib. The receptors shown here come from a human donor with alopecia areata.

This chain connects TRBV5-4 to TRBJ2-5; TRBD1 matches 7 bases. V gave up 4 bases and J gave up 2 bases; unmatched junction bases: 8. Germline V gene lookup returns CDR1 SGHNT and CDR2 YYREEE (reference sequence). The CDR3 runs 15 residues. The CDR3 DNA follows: TGTGCCAGCAGCCCGAAAAGGGGACAGCAAGAGACCCAGTACTTC. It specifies CASSPKRGQQETQYF.

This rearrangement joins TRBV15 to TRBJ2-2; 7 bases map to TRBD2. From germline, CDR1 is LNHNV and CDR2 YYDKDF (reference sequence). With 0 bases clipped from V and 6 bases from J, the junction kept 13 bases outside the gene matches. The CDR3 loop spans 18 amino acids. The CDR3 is CATSRDLLREKSSGELFF. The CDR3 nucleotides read TGTGCCACCAGCAGAGATCTGCTGCGGGAGAAATCTTCCGGGGAGCTGTTTTTT. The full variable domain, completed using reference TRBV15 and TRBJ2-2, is DAMVIQNPRYQVTQFGKPVTLSCSQTLNHNVMYWYQQKSSQAPKLLFHYYDKDFNNEADTPDNFQSRRPNTSFCFLDIRSPGLGDTAMYLCATSRDLLREKSSGELFFGEGSRLTVL.

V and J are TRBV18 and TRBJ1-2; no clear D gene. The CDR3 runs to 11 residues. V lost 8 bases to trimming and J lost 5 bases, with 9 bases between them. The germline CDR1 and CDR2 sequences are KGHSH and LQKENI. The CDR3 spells CASTTDYGYTF. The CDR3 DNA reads TGTGCCAGCACAACGGATTATGGCTACACCTTC.

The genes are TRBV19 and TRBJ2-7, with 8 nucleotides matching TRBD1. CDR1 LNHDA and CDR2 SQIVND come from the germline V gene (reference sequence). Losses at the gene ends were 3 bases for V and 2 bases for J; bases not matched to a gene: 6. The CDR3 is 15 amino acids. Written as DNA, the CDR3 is TGTGCCAGTAGTATGGGACAGGTTAATACCTACGAGCAGTACTTC. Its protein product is CASSMGQVNTYEQYF.

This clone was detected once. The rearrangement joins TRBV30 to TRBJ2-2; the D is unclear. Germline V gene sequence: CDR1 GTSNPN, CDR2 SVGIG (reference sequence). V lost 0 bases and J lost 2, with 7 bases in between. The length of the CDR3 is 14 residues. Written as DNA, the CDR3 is TGTGCCTGGAGTGTACGACAAAACACCGGGGAGCTGTTTTTT. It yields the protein CAWSVRQNTGELFF.

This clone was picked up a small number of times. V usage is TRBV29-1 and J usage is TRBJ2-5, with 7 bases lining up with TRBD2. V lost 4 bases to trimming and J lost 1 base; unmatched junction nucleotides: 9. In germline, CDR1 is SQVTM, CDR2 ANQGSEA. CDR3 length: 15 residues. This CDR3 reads CSVVRPSGIQETQYF. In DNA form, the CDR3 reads TGCAGCGTTGTTCGCCCTAGCGGAATCCAAGAGACCCAGTACTTC. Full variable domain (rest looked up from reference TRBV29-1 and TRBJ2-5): SAVISQKPSRDICQRGTSLTIQCQVDSQVTMMFWYRQQPGQSLTLIATANQGSEATYESGFVIDKFPISRPNLTFSTLTVSNMSPEDSSIYLCSVVRPSGIQETQYFGPGTRLLVL.

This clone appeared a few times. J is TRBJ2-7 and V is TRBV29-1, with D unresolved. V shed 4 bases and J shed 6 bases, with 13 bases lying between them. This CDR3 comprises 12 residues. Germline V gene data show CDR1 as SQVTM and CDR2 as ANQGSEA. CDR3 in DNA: TGCAGCGTTGTCTCAGCCGGGCGCGAGCAGTACTTC. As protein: CSVVSAGREQYF.

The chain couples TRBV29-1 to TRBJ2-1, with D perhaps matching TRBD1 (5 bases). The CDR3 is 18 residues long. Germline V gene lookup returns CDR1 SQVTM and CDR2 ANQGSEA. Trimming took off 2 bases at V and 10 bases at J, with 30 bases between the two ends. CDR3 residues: CSVESRVWGQRPLGEQFF. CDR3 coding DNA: TGCAGCGTTGAAAGTCGTGTATGGGGCCAGAGGCCCCTAGGGGAGCAGTTCTTC.

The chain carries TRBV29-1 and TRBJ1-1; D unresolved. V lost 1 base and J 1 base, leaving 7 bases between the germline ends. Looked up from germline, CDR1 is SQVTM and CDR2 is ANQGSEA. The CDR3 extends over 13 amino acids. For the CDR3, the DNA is TGCAGCGTTGAAGCCCAGCCGAACACTGAAGCTTTCTTT. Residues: CSVEAQPNTEAFF.

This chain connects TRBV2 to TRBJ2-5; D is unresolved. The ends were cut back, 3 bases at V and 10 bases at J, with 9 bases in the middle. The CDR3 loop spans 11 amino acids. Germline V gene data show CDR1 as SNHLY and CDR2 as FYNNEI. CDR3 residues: CASSEVQGQYF. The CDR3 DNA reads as TGTGCCAGCAGTGAGGTGCAAGGCCAGTACTTC. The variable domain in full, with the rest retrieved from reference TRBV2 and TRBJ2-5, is EPEVTQTPSHQVTQMGQEVILRCVPISNHLYFYWYRQILGQKVEFLVSFYNNEISEKSEIFDDQFSVERPDGSNFTLKIRSTKLEDSAMYFCASSEVQGQYFGPGTRLLVL.

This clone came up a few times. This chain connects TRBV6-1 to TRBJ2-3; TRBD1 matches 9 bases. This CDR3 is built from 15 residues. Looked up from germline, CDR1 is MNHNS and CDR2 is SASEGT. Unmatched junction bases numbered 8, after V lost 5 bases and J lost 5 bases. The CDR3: CASSSQGAPLDTQYF. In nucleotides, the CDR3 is TGTGCCAGCAGTTCACAGGGGGCGCCTTTAGATACGCAGTATTTT.

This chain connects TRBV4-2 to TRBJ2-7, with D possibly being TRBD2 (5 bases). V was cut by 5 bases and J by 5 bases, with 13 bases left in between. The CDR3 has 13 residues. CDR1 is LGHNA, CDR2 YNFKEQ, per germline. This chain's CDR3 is CASSTGFYNEQYF. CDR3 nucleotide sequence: TGTGCCAGCAGCACGGGATTCTACAACGAGCAGTACTTC.

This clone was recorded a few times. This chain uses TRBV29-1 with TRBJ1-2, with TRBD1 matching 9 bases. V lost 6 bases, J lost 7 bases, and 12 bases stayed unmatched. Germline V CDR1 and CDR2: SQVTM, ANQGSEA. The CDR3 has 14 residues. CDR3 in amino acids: CSVDLGQGRGGYTF. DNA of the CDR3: TGCAGCGTGGACTTGGGACAGGGTCGGGGTGGCTACACCTTC.

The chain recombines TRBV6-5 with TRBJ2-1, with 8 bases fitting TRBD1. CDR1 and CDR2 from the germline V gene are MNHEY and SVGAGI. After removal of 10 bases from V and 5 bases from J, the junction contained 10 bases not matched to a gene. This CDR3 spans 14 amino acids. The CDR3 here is CAMRRDRLDNEQFF. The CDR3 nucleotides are TGTGCCATGAGGAGGGACAGGTTGGACAATGAGCAGTTCTTC.

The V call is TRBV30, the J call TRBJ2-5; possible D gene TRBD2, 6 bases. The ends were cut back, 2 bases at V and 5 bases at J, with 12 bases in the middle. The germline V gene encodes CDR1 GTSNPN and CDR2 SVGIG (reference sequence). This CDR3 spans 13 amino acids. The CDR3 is CAWSLRGTETQYF. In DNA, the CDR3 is TGTGCCTGGAGTCTACGCGGGACTGAGACCCAGTACTTC.

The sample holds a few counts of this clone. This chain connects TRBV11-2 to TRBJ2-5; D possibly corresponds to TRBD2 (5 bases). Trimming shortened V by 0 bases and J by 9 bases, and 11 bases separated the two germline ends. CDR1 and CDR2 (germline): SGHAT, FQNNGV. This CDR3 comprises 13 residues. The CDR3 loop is CASSLDYRGPQYF. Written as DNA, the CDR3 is TGTGCCAGCAGCTTAGACTATAGAGGGCCCCAGTACTTC.

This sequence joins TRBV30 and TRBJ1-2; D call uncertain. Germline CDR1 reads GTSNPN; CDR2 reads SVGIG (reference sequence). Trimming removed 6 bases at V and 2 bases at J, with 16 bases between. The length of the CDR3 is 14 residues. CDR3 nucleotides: TGTGCCTGCAATGCCGACACTCGGAACTATGGCTACACCTTC. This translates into CACNADTRNYGYTF.

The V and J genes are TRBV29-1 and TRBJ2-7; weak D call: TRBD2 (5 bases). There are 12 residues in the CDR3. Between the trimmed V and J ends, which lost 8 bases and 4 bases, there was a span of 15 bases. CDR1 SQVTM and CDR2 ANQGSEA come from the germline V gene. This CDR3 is CSTKGGDYEQYF. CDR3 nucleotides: TGCAGCACCAAAGGAGGAGATTACGAGCAGTACTTC.

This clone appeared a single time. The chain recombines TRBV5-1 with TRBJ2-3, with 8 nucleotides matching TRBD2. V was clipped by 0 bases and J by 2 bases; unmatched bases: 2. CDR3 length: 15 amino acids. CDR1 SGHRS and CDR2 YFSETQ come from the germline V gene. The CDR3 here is CASSLAAGATDTQYF. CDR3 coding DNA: TGCGCCAGCAGCTTGGCAGCGGGAGCCACAGATACGCAGTATTTT. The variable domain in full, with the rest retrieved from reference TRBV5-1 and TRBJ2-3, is KAGVTQTPRYLIKTRGQQVTLSCSPISGHRSVSWYQQTPGQGLQFLFEYFSETQRNKGNFPGRFSGRQFSNSRSEMNVSTLELGDSALYLCASSLAAGATDTQYFGPGTRLTVL.

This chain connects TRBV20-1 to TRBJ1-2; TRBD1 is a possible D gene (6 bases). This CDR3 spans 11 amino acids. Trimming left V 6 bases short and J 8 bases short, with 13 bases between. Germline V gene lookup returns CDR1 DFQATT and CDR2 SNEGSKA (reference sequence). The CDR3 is CSAEDRHGYTF. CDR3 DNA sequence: TGCAGTGCAGAAGACAGGCACGGCTACACCTTC.

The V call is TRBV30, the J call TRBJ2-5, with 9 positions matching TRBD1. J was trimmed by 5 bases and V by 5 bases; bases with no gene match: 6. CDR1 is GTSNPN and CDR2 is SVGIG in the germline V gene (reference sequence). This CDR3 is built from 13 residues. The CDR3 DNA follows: TGTGCCTGGGGACAGGGGATTATGGAGACCCAGTACTTC. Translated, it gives CAWGQGIMETQYF. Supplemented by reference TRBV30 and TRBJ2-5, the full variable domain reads SQTIHQWPATLVQPVGSPLSLECTVEGTSNPNLYWYRQAAGRGLQLLFYSVGIGQISSEVPQNLSASRPQDRQFILSSKKLLLSDSGFYLCAWGQGIMETQYFGPGTRLLVL.

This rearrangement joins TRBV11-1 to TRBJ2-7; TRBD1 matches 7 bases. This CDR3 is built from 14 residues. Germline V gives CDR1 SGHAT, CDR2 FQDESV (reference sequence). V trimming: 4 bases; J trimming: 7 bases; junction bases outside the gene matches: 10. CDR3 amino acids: CASSSTGIGFEQYF. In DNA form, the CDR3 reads TGTGCCAGCAGCTCGACAGGGATTGGTTTTGAGCAGTACTTC.